One sample yielded the 10 T cell receptor beta chains listed below, sequenced in a study of tumor and adjacent non-tumor tissue in lung cancer. The template was RNA from unsorted bulk tissue. A modified ARM-PCR protocol with three rounds of nested PCR amplified TCRbeta. TCRdb re-called the multiplex PCR reads through MiXCR, storing one row per CDR3 protein. This table holds 71,000 or so distinct CDR3 sequences, roughly 76% found once. Sample: lung tumor tissue. These receptors all come from a woman aged 45-65 years with non-small cell lung cancer.

There are a few counts of this clonotype. This CDR3 is missing its conserved last phenylalanine or tryptophan, likely due to a read error. The CDR3 sequence is CSAPAGGVEQFL. The DNA of the CDR3 is TGCAGTGCTCCCGCGGGAGGAGTTGAGCAGTTCCTC. V and J are TRBV20-1 and TRBJ2-1, with 8 positions matching TRBD2. The CDR3 length is 12 residues. CDR1 and CDR2 (germline): DFQATT, SNEGSKA (reference sequence). With 5 bases clipped from V and 9 bases from J, the junction kept 6 bases outside the gene matches.

With regard to this clonotype: Because it lacks the conserved phenylalanine or tryptophan at the end, this CDR3 is likely a read error. The chain couples TRBV6-1 to TRBJ2-2, with a weak D call TRBD2 (5 bases). This CDR3 is 13 amino acids long. Trimming removed 11 bases from V and 5 bases from J, with 15 bases in between. Germline V gene sequence: CDR1 MNHNS, CDR2 SASEGT. The CDR3 sequence: CAGTNPGTGELFS. In DNA, the CDR3 is TGTGCCGGCACCAATCCGGGGACCGGGGAGCTGTTTTCT.

The chain couples TRBV12-3 or TRBV12-4 to TRBJ1-2; 7 nucleotides agree with TRBD1. V lost 9 bases to trimming and J lost 10 bases; unmatched junction nucleotides: 14. The CDR3 extends over 13 amino acids. The chain's CDR3 is CASSIDREMNYTF. The DNA of the CDR3 is TGTGCCAGTAGCATCGACAGGGAGATGAACTACACCTTC.

The rearrangement links TRBV6-2 or TRBV6-3 to TRBJ2-1; either TRBD1 or TRBD2 may fit D (5 bases each). This CDR3 spans 15 amino acids. From germline, CDR1 is MNHEY and CDR2 SVGEGT. CDR3 sequence: CTAQDQGPHTDEQFF. The CDR3 nucleotides are TGTACAGCGCAAGACCAGGGACCACACACCGATGAGCAGTTCTTC.

The chain uses TRBV20-1 and TRBJ2-7; maybe TRBD2 (5 bases). Germline loops: CDR1 DFQATT, CDR2 SNEGSKA (reference sequence). This CDR3 is built from 15 residues. V gave up 3 bases and J gave up 2 bases, with 17 bases separating them. The CDR3 DNA is TGCAGTGCTAGGGATACCGGCGAGGGCGCCTACGAGCAGTACTTC. Translating it yields CSARDTGEGAYEQYF.

This clonotype was found once. Compared with germline, one end of the junction differs, possibly owing to a read error. The CDR3 DNA sequence: TGCAGTGCTAGAGATTTTCGGCAGGCAGATTACGAGCAGTATTTC. Translated, it gives CSARDFRQADYEQYF. The V call is TRBV20-1, the J call TRBJ2-7; D remains unclear. The CDR3 loop spans 15 amino acids. From germline, CDR1 is DFQATT and CDR2 SNEGSKA (reference sequence).

This chain uses TRBV20-1 with TRBJ2-5; 12 bases fit TRBD1. Germline-derived CDR1 and CDR2 are DFQATT and SNEGSKA (reference sequence). The CDR3 sequence is 17 residues long. The CDR3 loop reads CYAAPGQGAPAQETQYF. As DNA, the CDR3 is TGCTATGCTGCACCGGGACAGGGGGCGCCCGCCCAAGAGACCCAGTACTTC.

With respect to this clonotype: This CDR3 is missing its conserved last phenylalanine or tryptophan, likely due to a read error. The chain combines TRBV11-2 with TRBJ2-7; 7 nucleotides match TRBD2. This CDR3 comprises 15 residues. V dropped 5 bases and J dropped 0; count of bases not matched to a gene: 7. Looked up from germline, CDR1 is SGHAT and CDR2 is FQNNGV. CDR3 sequence reads: CASSLWASGSYEQYL. CDR3 in DNA: TGTGCCAGCAGCCTTTGGGCTAGCGGCTCCTACGAGCAGTACCTC.

By its share, this clonotype is medium-sized. The J gene is TRBJ2-2, the V gene TRBV10-3; TRBD2 is a possible D gene (5 bases). The V end was cut by 0 bases, the J end by 5 bases, with 7 bases between. This CDR3 is 14 amino acids long. The V gene's germline CDR1 is ENHRY and CDR2 SYGVKD. The CDR3 protein is CAISESGETGELFF. The CDR3 nucleotides read TGTGCCATCAGTGAGTCCGGGGAGACCGGGGAGCTGTTTTTT.

With respect to this clonotype: The junction shows a germline mismatch at one end, possibly a read error. The rearrangement joins TRBV29-1 to TRBJ2-7; D ambiguous. CDR3 length equals 14 residues. The germline V gene encodes CDR1 SQVTM and CDR2 ANQGSEA. The CDR3 reads CSIAIRDETYKQYF. CDR3 coding DNA: TGCAGCATTGCCATAAGGGATGAAACCTACAAGCAATACTTC.